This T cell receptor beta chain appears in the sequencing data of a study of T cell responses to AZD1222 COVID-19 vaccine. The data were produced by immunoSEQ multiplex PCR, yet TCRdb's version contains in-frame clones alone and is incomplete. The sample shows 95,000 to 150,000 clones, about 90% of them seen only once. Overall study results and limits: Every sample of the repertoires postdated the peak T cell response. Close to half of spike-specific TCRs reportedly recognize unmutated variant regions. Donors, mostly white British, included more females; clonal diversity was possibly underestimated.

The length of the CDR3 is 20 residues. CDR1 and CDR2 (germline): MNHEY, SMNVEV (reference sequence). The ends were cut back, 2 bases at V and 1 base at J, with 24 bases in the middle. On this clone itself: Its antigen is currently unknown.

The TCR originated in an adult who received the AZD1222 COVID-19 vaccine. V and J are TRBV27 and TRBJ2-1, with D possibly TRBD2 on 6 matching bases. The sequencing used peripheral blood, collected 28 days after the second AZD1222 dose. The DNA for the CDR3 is TGTGCCAGCAGTTTAAACGTTCTAGCGTTTGTTCGTCGGTCCTACAATGAGCAGTTCTTC. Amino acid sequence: CASSLNVLAFVRRSYNEQFF.